This T cell receptor beta chain stems from a study of CD8+CD57+ T cells in acquired aplastic anemia. Overall study: Sorted cells (CD4+ and CD8+) yielded DNA amounts that averaged approximately 3.2 ug. Points from the study as a whole: Statistical testing detected no significant gap in CD8+ Simpson's diversity between patients and controls. Patients and controls turned out to have 25 to 35 CD8+ CDR3 sequences in common.

Patients who underwent sequencing had shown CD8+CD57+ cell expansion by flow cytometry. Each patient carried a diagnosis of severe acquired aplastic anemia. Trimming removed 5 bases from V and 9 bases from J; junction bases left unmatched: 5. The germline V gene has CDR1 LNHNV and CDR2 YYDKDF (reference sequence). The CDR3 sequence is 13 residues long. Profiling of TCR beta VDJ combinations and CDR3 sequences used genomic DNA as template. TCRdb processed the reads anew with MiXCR; each CDR3 protein has one entry. The sample lists approximately 40,000 distinct CDR3 sequences; roughly 63% were seen once. Points on this clonotype: Antigen specificity is unknown.

This rearrangement joins TRBV15 to TRBJ2-5; 11 bases are shared with TRBD1. Specimen: sorted CD4+, CD8+, or CD8+CD57+ T cells (not recorded which) from PBMCs. This sequence originates from a human donor with aplastic anemia. CDR3 in DNA: TGTGCCACCAGCGGGACAGGGGGAGTGCCCCAGTACTTC. Translated, it gives CATSGTGGVPQYF.